The next 15 T cell receptor beta chains were all read from a single sample in a study of blood T cells in healthy people across ages. Sample-barcoded 5' priming and a J-beta primer mix drove a second PCR of about 6 to 12 cycles. TCRdb re-derived calls from the 5' RACE reads in MiXCR, one entry per CDR3 protein. The sample consists of under 1,100,000 distinct CDR3 sequences, approximately 26% of them appearing once. These data were also filed under a second study, of T cells of mothers and their children.

The sequenced material came from blood. Source of these receptors: a girl aged 2 to 10 in good health.

The chain carries TRBV7-3 and TRBJ1-6; D possibly corresponds to TRBD1 (5 bases). Between the trimmed V and J ends, which lost 0 bases and 10 bases, there was a span of 16 bases. Germline CDR1 reads SGHTA; CDR2 reads FQGTGA. There are 16 residues in the CDR3. CDR3 in amino acids: CASSLTGDPLGSPLHF. CDR3 sequence (DNA): TGTGCCAGCAGCTTAACTGGGGACCCTCTTGGATCACCCCTCCACTTT.

The chain is built from TRBV20-1 and TRBJ2-1, with 11 bases aligning to TRBD2. This CDR3 comprises 16 residues. With V trimmed by 0 bases and J by 7 bases, 8 bases remained unmatched. Germline CDR1 DFQATT, CDR2 SNEGSKA (reference sequence). CDR3 sequence reads: CSARDSGRASMNEQFF. In DNA, the CDR3 is TGCAGTGCTAGAGATAGCGGGAGGGCCTCTATGAATGAGCAGTTCTTC.

This clonotype was counted only a few times. The V call is TRBV28, the J call TRBJ2-1; TRBD1 is a possible D gene (5 bases). The DNA matches TRBJ2-7 better at its end, which makes the J call doubtful. The V gene's germline CDR1 is MDHEN and CDR2 SYDVKM. The CDR3 runs to 12 residues. The CDR3 coding sequence is TGTGCCAGCCAGGCAGGGCTTGGCGAGCAGTACTTC. Amino acids: CASQAGLGEQYF.

This sequence joins TRBV10-1 and TRBJ2-1; TRBD1 might be the D (6 bases). Germline CDR1 is WNHNN and CDR2 is SYGVQD (reference sequence). The CDR3 consists of 15 residues. Trimming left V 3 bases short and J 1 base short, with 10 bases between. The CDR3 region has the DNA TGCGCCAGCAGTGAAGAGACAGGTTCCTACAATGAGCAGTTCTTC. It yields the protein CASSEETGSYNEQFF.

The chain employs TRBV7-9 and TRBJ1-4, with 7 bases matching TRBD1. The CDR3 consists of 15 residues. CDR1 and CDR2 (germline): SEHNR, FQNEAQ (reference sequence). J gave up 6 bases and V 4 bases, and 8 bases lay outside the gene matches. The CDR3 sequence: CASSSRDSKHEKLFF. The CDR3 region has the DNA TGTGCCAGCAGCTCTCGGGACAGCAAGCATGAAAAACTGTTTTTT.

The V call is TRBV28, the J call TRBJ2-3, with D uncertain. The last part of the DNA fits TRBJ1-5 better; the J call may be wrong. There are 14 residues in the CDR3. Germline V gene data show CDR1 as MDHEN and CDR2 as SYDVKM. The CDR3 loop reads CASSFLVSTDTQHF. CDR3 DNA sequence: TGTGCCAGCAGTTTTTTAGTTTCCACAGATACGCAGCATTTT.

The chain links TRBV9 to TRBJ2-1; 7 bases map to TRBD2. Looked up from germline, CDR1 is SGDLS and CDR2 is YYNGEE. Losses at the gene ends were 0 bases for V and 0 bases for J; bases not matched to a gene: 3. This CDR3 contains 16 residues. CDR3 in DNA: TGTGCCAGCAGCGTAGGAGCGGGGAGCTCCTACAATGAGCAGTTCTTC. It is translated as CASSVGAGSSYNEQFF.

In its sample, this clonotype was seen a few times. This chain uses TRBV10-3 with TRBJ2-3, with a possible D match to TRBD2 (5 bases). From germline, CDR1 is ENHRY and CDR2 SYGVKD. CDR3 length: 16 residues. V was trimmed by 4 bases and J by 0 bases, leaving 14 bases between them. The CDR3 spells CAISVREKTSTDTQYF. Here the CDR3 DNA reads TGTGCCATCAGTGTAAGGGAGAAGACTAGCACAGATACGCAGTATTTT.

The gene calls are TRBV6-5 and TRBJ1-2; the D gene is possibly TRBD1 (5 bases). CDR3 length equals 14 residues. V dropped 4 bases and J dropped 4 bases, with 13 bases sitting between them. CDR1 and CDR2 (germline): MNHEY, SVGAGI. The CDR3: CASSSGGGIYGYTF. The CDR3 DNA follows: TGTGCCAGCAGTTCGGGGGGAGGGATCTATGGCTACACCTTC.

This clonotype was seen a handful of times. The genes are TRBV6-2 or TRBV6-3 and TRBJ2-7, with a weak D call TRBD1 (5 bases). The CDR3 length is 16 residues. Germline V gene sequence: CDR1 MNHEY, CDR2 SVGEGT. Trimming shortened V by 0 bases and J by 6 bases, and 18 bases separated the two germline ends. This chain's CDR3 is CASSYSVSEGVGEQYF. CDR3 coding DNA: TGTGCCAGCAGTTACTCTGTATCGGAAGGGGTTGGCGAGCAGTACTTC.

V is TRBV12-3 or TRBV12-4 and J is TRBJ1-2; TRBD1 agrees at 7 bases. The J segment lost 4 bases and the V segment lost 2 bases, leaving 10 bases of the junction unmatched. This CDR3 spans 16 amino acids. CDR3 DNA: TGTGCCAGCAGTTTATCTGGGGAGGGGGCCCGCTATGGCTACACCTTC. This gives the protein CASSLSGEGARYGYTF.

This clonotype has more than one count but fewer than ten. The rearrangement uses TRBV9 and TRBJ2-1; 10 bases align to TRBD2. V was clipped by 3 bases and J by 6 bases; unmatched bases: 3. The CDR3 contains 14 residues. Germline CDR1 and CDR2: SGDLS and YYNGEE. In DNA, the CDR3 is TGTGCCAGCAGCGGTATAGCGGGAGGCAATGAGCAGTTCTTC. Translating gives CASSGIAGGNEQFF.

The table lists this clonotype with a few counts. The chain employs TRBV6-2 or TRBV6-3 and TRBJ1-1, with unresolved D. This CDR3 contains 10 residues. Trimming left V 0 bases short and J 7 bases short, with 0 bases between. Germline V gives CDR1 MNHEY, CDR2 SVGEGT. This CDR3 reads CASSYSEAFF. CDR3 DNA: TGTGCCAGCAGTTACTCTGAAGCTTTCTTT.

The chain has TRBV7-2 and TRBJ1-2; 10 bases line up with TRBD1. CDR1 SGHTA and CDR2 FQGNSA come from the germline V gene. The V and J ends lost 4 bases and 1 base, in that order; junction bases with no gene match: 9. The CDR3 contains 17 residues. CDR3 in amino acids: CASSSSTGGPLNYGYTF. CDR3 in DNA: TGTGCCAGCAGCTCCTCGACAGGGGGCCCTCTTAACTATGGCTACACCTTC.

The chain has TRBV18 and TRBJ1-1; no clear D. Germline V lookup: CDR1 KGHSH, CDR2 LQKENI. V was cut by 3 bases and J by 7 bases, with 15 bases left in between. The CDR3 runs to 14 residues. The CDR3 DNA follows: TGTGCCAGCTCACCCTACATGGGAACCGATGAAGCTTTCTTT. It codes for CASSPYMGTDEAFF.